Listed below are T cell receptor beta chains from one sample, sequenced in a study of T cells in Graves' hyperthyroidism and ophthalmopathy. TCRdb called the multiplex PCR reads again in MiXCR, with one record for every CDR3 protein. The sample records about 180,000 distinct CDR3 sequences, over 15% being singletons. The sample taken for sequencing was blood. All receptors derive from a woman aged 50 to 60 with Graves' hyperthyroidism. The conserved cysteine and the conserved F or W are not part of the CDR3 here. Rows may omit the clone size; those that give it use once, few, many or a size class.

clone_size	v_call	j_call	cdr3_aa
many	TRBV3-1	TRBJ1-1	ASSQDRRGEAF
many	TRBV5-1	TRBJ2-7	ASSDRPPPSEQY
many	TRBV29-1	TRBJ2-1	SVTEYNEQF
many	TRBV6-5	TRBJ2-3	ASSYGGARDTQY
many	TRBV7-9	TRBJ2-3	ASSPYGQGQDTQY
many	TRBV9	TRBJ2-2	ASSPEKTGGELF
many	TRBV27	TRBJ2-1	ASSLTGNPWNEQF
many	TRBV5-4	TRBJ2-3	ASSLGLAPDTQY
NA	TRBV9	TRBJ1-3	ASTSGQGGNTIY
many	TRBV19	TRBJ2-1	ASSPRGTGGGNEQF
many	TRBV6-5	TRBJ2-1	ASSYDPWEEQF
NA	TRBV4-1	TRBJ1-1	ASSPYRGSVMNTEAF
NA	TRBV27	TRBJ2-5	ASSLLVGSETQY